The 15 T cell receptor beta chains below all came from one sample that was sequenced in a study of identical twins. Via MiXCR, TCRdb re-called the 5' RACE reads, giving one row per CDR3 protein. The sample yields more than 400,000 distinct CDR3 sequences, 13% to 15% seen once. These data are also associated with another study on yellow fever vaccine responses in identical twins.

The sample comprised CD4+ T cells sorted from blood. These receptors all come from a woman aged 18-35 years in good health.

This chain joins TRBV15 and TRBJ2-1; D may be TRBD1 (5 bases). The germline CDR1 and CDR2 sequences are LNHNV and YYDKDF (reference sequence). V gave up 5 bases and J gave up 8 bases, with 31 bases separating them. This CDR3 is 19 amino acids long. The CDR3 DNA reads as TGTGCCACCAGCCAACTCGCGGCGGTGGCCAGGGCATTTGGCGATGAGCAGTTCTTC. This sequence encodes CATSQLAAVARAFGDEQFF.

The chain combines TRBV24-1 with TRBJ2-6; the D gene is possibly TRBD1 (5 bases). Trimming removed 3 bases at V and 1 base at J, with 9 bases between. Looked up from germline, CDR1 is KGHDR and CDR2 is SFDVKD. This CDR3 is built from 16 residues. The CDR3 DNA follows: TGTGCCACCAGTGATGTCGACAGATCTGGGGCCAACGTCCTGACTTTC. This encodes CATSDVDRSGANVLTF.

The sample holds many counts of this clonotype. This chain uses TRBV12-3 or TRBV12-4 with TRBJ2-7, with D possibly matching TRBD1 (5 bases). This CDR3 is built from 13 residues. Trimming left V 2 bases short and J 0 bases short, with 5 bases between. DNA of the CDR3: TGTGCCAGCAGTTTACAGGGCTCCTACGAGCAGTACTTC. It is translated as CASSLQGSYEQYF.

This clonotype was counted at least ten times. V usage is TRBV29-1 and J usage is TRBJ2-3; D gene ambiguous. The CDR3 runs 16 residues. Looked up from germline, CDR1 is SQVTM and CDR2 is ANQGSEA. Trimming removed 7 bases at V and 5 bases at J, with 25 bases between. This chain's CDR3 is CSAIPASRRSVDTQYF. The CDR3 DNA reads TGCAGCGCCATACCGGCCAGCAGGAGATCTGTAGATACGCAGTATTTT.

The chain has TRBV20-1 and TRBJ2-7; 8 positions match TRBD2. Germline loops: CDR1 DFQATT, CDR2 SNEGSKA (reference sequence). There are 14 residues in the CDR3. Trimming took 5 bases from V and 0 from J; bases not matched to a gene: 6. CDR3 region: CSALPGTSSYEQYF. CDR3 DNA sequence: TGCAGTGCTCTACCCGGGACTAGCTCCTACGAGCAGTACTTC.

The CDR3: CATSAGQGKETQYF. CDR3 DNA sequence: TGTGCCACCAGTGCAGGACAGGGGAAAGAGACCCAGTACTTC. The chain is built from TRBV24-1 and TRBJ2-5; 9 nucleotides align to TRBD1. Germline CDR1 and CDR2: KGHDR and SFDVKD. Trimming took 5 bases from V and 3 from J; bases not matched to a gene: 3. The CDR3 consists of 14 residues.

This clonotype was seen a handful of times. The chain carries TRBV6-2 or TRBV6-3 and TRBJ2-7; 9 bases align to TRBD1. The J segment lost 3 bases and the V segment lost 6 bases, leaving 3 bases of the junction unmatched. CDR3 length: 13 residues. CDR1 is MNHEY and CDR2 is SVGEGT in the germline V gene. In DNA, the CDR3 is TGTGCCAGCAGAACAGGGGGCGTCTACGAGCAGTACTTC. It yields the protein CASRTGGVYEQYF.

The chain carries TRBV20-1 and TRBJ2-2; D unresolved. Germline values: CDR1 DFQATT, CDR2 SNEGSKA (reference sequence). Trimming took 3 bases from V and 0 from J, leaving 11 bases between them. The CDR3 is 15 residues long. CDR3: CSASLRPSNTGELFF. DNA for the CDR3: TGCAGTGCTAGCCTCAGACCTTCGAACACCGGGGAGCTGTTTTTT.

The chain combines TRBV10-3 with TRBJ1-1; 8 positions agree with TRBD1. Germline V CDR1 and CDR2: ENHRY, SYGVKD. The CDR3 loop spans 14 amino acids. Germline trimming cut 6 bases from V and 1 base from J; bases unmatched to any gene: 4. CDR3 sequence: CAIRRQGQNTEAFF. The CDR3 nucleotides read TGTGCCATCAGAAGACAGGGGCAGAACACTGAAGCTTTCTTT.

The sample holds a few counts of this clonotype. The rearrangement joins TRBV3-1 to TRBJ2-7, with D maybe TRBD2 (6 bases). Between the trimmed V and J ends, which lost 0 bases and 2 bases, there was a span of 8 bases. The CDR3 spans 14 residues. In germline, CDR1 is LGHDT, CDR2 YNNKEL (reference sequence). In nucleotides, the CDR3 is TGTGCCAGCAGCCAAGAACGGACTACCTACGAGCAGTACTTC. It translates to CASSQERTTYEQYF.

This clonotype has more than one count but fewer than ten. The rearrangement joins TRBV20-1 to TRBJ1-1; D remains unclear. V lost 1 base and J lost 1, with 7 bases in between. Germline lookup yields CDR1 DFQATT and CDR2 SNEGSKA (reference sequence). This CDR3 comprises 13 residues. The CDR3 protein is CSARGPSNTEAFF. CDR3 DNA: TGCAGTGCTAGAGGTCCCTCGAACACTGAAGCTTTCTTT.

The count of this clonotype is one. The CDR3 DNA sequence: TGTGCCAGCAGTTCAGCCGCGGGGGGGAACAATGAGCAGTTCTTC. Amino acid sequence: CASSSAAGGNNEQFF. J is TRBJ2-1 and V is TRBV28, with 9 bases aligning to TRBD2. Losses at the gene ends were 4 bases for V and 5 bases for J; bases not matched to a gene: 6. CDR1 MDHEN and CDR2 SYDVKM come from the germline V gene. This CDR3 has 15 amino acids.

This clonotype was observed a few times. V gene TRBV19 combines with J gene TRBJ1-6; possible D gene TRBD1, 6 bases. With 6 bases removed from V and 0 bases from J, the gap between germline ends came to 15 bases. CDR3 length: 17 residues. The germline V gene has CDR1 LNHDA and CDR2 SQIVND (reference sequence). CDR3 nucleotide sequence: TGTGCCAGTAGCCCACCGGGACACTCCTCCTATAATTCACCCCTCCACTTT. Encoded protein: CASSPPGHSSYNSPLHF.

This clonotype was observed a few times. This chain uses TRBV20-1 with TRBJ2-5, with 10 positions matching TRBD1. Unmatched junction bases numbered 7, after V lost 4 bases and J lost 5 bases. The CDR3 is 14 residues long. Germline V CDR1 and CDR2: DFQATT, SNEGSKA (reference sequence). The CDR3 DNA follows: TGCAGTGCTACCAGTGGGACAGGGGAGGAGACCCAGTACTTC. Its protein is CSATSGTGEETQYF.

The chain has TRBV3-1 and TRBJ2-7; TRBD2 is a possible D gene (7 bases). The length of the CDR3 is 14 residues. CDR1 LGHDT and CDR2 YNNKEL come from the germline V gene (reference sequence). V lost 4 bases to trimming and J lost 6 bases, with 16 bases between them. The CDR3 DNA is TGTGCCAGCAGCCCCGGGGGAGGGGGAAGCGAGCAGTACGTC. Protein product: CASSPGGGGSEQYV.